Shown below are 21 T cell receptor beta chains from a single sample sequenced in a study of beta chain features in type 1 diabetes listed by TCRdb under 2018. General findings and caveats noted by the study authors: Type 1 diabetes patients showed a moderate but significant shortening of TCRB CDR3 length in all four CD4+ subsets.

Library construction relied on the immunoSEQ multiplex PCR assay. The High Capacity cDNA Reverse Transcription Kit was used to reverse transcribe all of the isolated RNA, meaning that expressed TCRB transcripts were what got sequenced. The clones in this table, taken by TCRdb from immuneACCESS, are in-frame only. Not every clone is retained; where verified, under half of the shortfall comes from an unresolved V gene, and the cause of the rest is unknown. Present in this sample are around 600,000 clones, 9.5% to 15% of which were seen just once. Of the sample, about 0.11% is held by the ten largest clones. Their antigen targets remain unknown. Sequencing was performed on naive CD4+ T cells from blood. The intended sense of this specimen's cell subset or site label: true naive CD4+ T cells. These receptors were collected from a man younger than 40 with type 1 diabetes.

V and J are TRBV6-5 and TRBJ2-2; tentatively, D is TRBD2 (6 bases). The V end lost 0 bases, the J end lost 0 bases, and 8 bases lay between the germline ends. The length of the CDR3 is 16 residues. From germline, CDR1 is MNHEY and CDR2 SVGAGI. CDR3: CASSYSRDANTGELFF. In DNA, the CDR3 is TGTGCCAGCAGTTACTCGCGGGACGCGAACACCGGGGAGCTGTTTTTT.

This clone appeared a few times. The chain uses TRBV10-3 and TRBJ2-5; D perhaps matches TRBD1 (6 bases). CDR3 length equals 13 residues. The germline V gene encodes CDR1 ENHRY and CDR2 SYGVKD. V lost 4 bases, J lost 2 bases, and 8 bases lay in between. Written as DNA, the CDR3 is TGTGCCATCAGTGCACAGGGTCAAGAGACCCAGTACTTC. Translation gives CAISAQGQETQYF.

The chain couples TRBV5-4 to TRBJ2-3, with D perhaps matching TRBD2 (5 bases). The CDR3 loop spans 15 amino acids. The V end lost 0 bases, the J end lost 4 bases, and 12 bases lay between the germline ends. Germline CDR1 reads SGHNT; CDR2 reads YYREEE (reference sequence). The CDR3 region is CASSLVSEGADTQYF. The CDR3 nucleotides read TGTGCCAGCAGCTTGGTCTCAGAGGGTGCAGATACGCAGTATTTT.

This clone was counted between two and nine times. The chain has TRBV13 and TRBJ1-2; 9 positions match TRBD1. The CDR3 runs to 14 residues. V was pared by 9 bases and J by 2 bases, with 7 bases of the junction left unmatched. CDR1 and CDR2 (germline): PRHDT, FYEKMQ (reference sequence). Here the CDR3 reads CASDRGATNYGYTF. CDR3 DNA: TGTGCCAGTGACAGGGGGGCAACCAACTATGGCTACACCTTC.

There are a few counts of this clone. The chain carries TRBV19 and TRBJ1-2; D might be TRBD1 (5 bases). Germline V lookup: CDR1 LNHDA, CDR2 SQIVND (reference sequence). Trimming shortened V by 4 bases and J by 5 bases, and 20 bases separated the two germline ends. This CDR3 region has 16 residues. CDR3 bases: TGTGCCAGTAGTAAGTTTAGGAGAGAACAGGAGTATGGCTACACCTTC. This sequence encodes CASSKFRREQEYGYTF.

This clone was detected only a few times. The chain employs TRBV2 and TRBJ2-7; TRBD1 matches 11 bases. CDR1 is SNHLY, CDR2 FYNNEI, per germline. There are 13 residues in the CDR3. V shed 11 bases, J shed 7 bases, and the junction held 10 bases outside the gene matches. DNA of the CDR3: TGTGCCGGAACCGGGACAGGGGGGAATGAGCAGTACTTC. Its protein product is CAGTGTGGNEQYF.

The V call is TRBV25-1, the J call TRBJ2-3, with TRBD1 identical over 8 bases. The CDR3 extends over 16 amino acids. After removal of 1 base from V and 2 bases from J, the junction contained 5 bases not matched to a gene. Germline loops: CDR1 MGHDK, CDR2 SYGVNS. The chain's CDR3 is CASSESGQGLTDTQYF. CDR3 DNA sequence: TGTGCCAGCAGTGAATCTGGACAGGGCCTCACAGATACGCAGTATTTT.

In this sample, this clone turned up a few times. The chain links TRBV4-3 to TRBJ1-6, with 8 bases aligning to TRBD1. Germline loops: CDR1 LGHNA, CDR2 YSLEER. V was pared by 1 base and J by 10 bases, with 6 bases of the junction left unmatched. The CDR3 consists of 15 residues. The CDR3 loop reads CASSQAGTGGSPLHF. The CDR3 bases are TGCGCCAGCAGCCAAGCCGGGACAGGCGGCTCACCCCTCCACTTT.

This clone has just a few counts. The gene calls are TRBV23-1 and TRBJ1-5, with TRBD1 as a possible D gene (5 bases). TRBV23-1 has ORF status, its function being uncertain. The CDR3 sequence is 15 residues long. V was clipped by 7 bases and J by 2 bases, with 15 bases between them. The CDR3 DNA is TGCGCCAGCACCGATGACAGAGAAGGCAATCAGCCCCAGCATTTT. Protein sequence: CASTDDREGNQPQHF.

The genes are TRBV6-1 and TRBJ2-5, with 7 bases identical to TRBD1. This CDR3 spans 12 amino acids. V gave up 8 bases and J gave up 2 bases; unmatched junction bases: 2. Looked up from germline, CDR1 is MNHNS and CDR2 is SASEGT. CDR3 sequence (DNA): TGTGCCAGCGGGGGACAGCAAGAGACCCAGTACTTC. Translation gives CASGGQQETQYF.

In this sample, this clone turned up a few times. The V and J genes are TRBV29-1 and TRBJ2-7; 10 bases align to TRBD1. Germline lookup yields CDR1 SQVTM and CDR2 ANQGSEA. The CDR3 sequence is 16 residues long. With 1 base clipped from V and 6 bases from J, the junction kept 12 bases outside the gene matches. Written as DNA, the CDR3 is TGCAGCGTTGAAGCGGGACAGGGGTCCTCGCCCCGCGAGCAGTACTTC. Protein: CSVEAGQGSSPREQYF.

The V and J genes are TRBV9 and TRBJ2-1, with D possibly being TRBD1 or TRBD2 (6 bases each). The CDR3 runs 15 residues. Between the trimmed V and J ends, which lost 4 bases and 4 bases, there was a span of 15 bases. CDR1 SGDLS and CDR2 YYNGEE come from the germline V gene. CDR3 region: CASSLEGGSYNEQFF. CDR3 coding DNA: TGTGCCAGCAGCCTAGAGGGGGGATCGTACAATGAGCAGTTCTTC.

The chain employs TRBV2 and TRBJ2-3, with D perhaps matching TRBD1 (6 bases). The germline V and J ends were trimmed by 7 bases and 1 base, with 9 bases remaining between them. This CDR3 has 13 residues. Germline V gene lookup returns CDR1 SNHLY and CDR2 FYNNEI. The CDR3 protein is CASMGHGTDTQYF. In DNA form, the CDR3 reads TGTGCCAGCATGGGACACGGCACAGATACGCAGTATTTT. Full variable domain (rest looked up from reference TRBV2 and TRBJ2-3): EPEVTQTPSHQVTQMGQEVILRCVPISNHLYFYWYRQILGQKVEFLVSFYNNEISEKSEIFDDQFSVERPDGSNFTLKIRSTKLEDSAMYFCASMGHGTDTQYFGPGTRLTVL.

CDR3 residues: CASVSGVTDTQYF. Here the CDR3 DNA reads TGTGCCAGCGTGAGCGGAGTTACAGATACGCAGTATTTT. The V and J genes are TRBV11-3 and TRBJ2-3, with D possibly matching TRBD2 (5 bases). Germline CDR1 and CDR2: SGHNT and YENEEA. The CDR3 covers 13 residues. V lost 8 bases to trimming and J lost 3 bases, with 12 bases between them.

This clone was detected a few times. The chain has TRBV2 and TRBJ2-3; TRBD1 aligns across 9 bases. This CDR3 is built from 14 residues. Trimming removed 8 bases from V and 5 bases from J; junction bases left unmatched: 8. Germline CDR1 SNHLY, CDR2 FYNNEI. As DNA, the CDR3 is TGTGCCAGCCCCGGACAGGGACAGGGAGATACGCAGTATTTT. Residues: CASPGQGQGDTQYF.

The chain recombines TRBV6-6 with TRBJ1-1, with 11 bases lining up with TRBD1. CDR1 is MNHNY, CDR2 SVGAGI, per germline (reference sequence). The CDR3 is made up of 13 amino acids. After removal of 8 bases from V and 2 bases from J, the junction contained 1 base not matched to a gene. CDR3 nucleotide sequence: TGTGCCAGCGGGACAGGGGGTAACACTGAAGCTTTCTTT. Protein product: CASGTGGNTEAFF.

This clone was observed a handful of times. The chain uses TRBV7-2 and TRBJ1-2; 7 bases map to TRBD1. V shed 5 bases and J 2 bases; nucleotides not matched to a gene: 8. The CDR3 is 15 residues long. From germline, CDR1 is SGHTA and CDR2 FQGNSA. Here the CDR3 DNA reads TGTGCCAGCAGCATACGCGAGGACAGGAACTATGGCTACACCTTC. This sequence encodes CASSIREDRNYGYTF.

This clone was found a few times. This rearrangement joins TRBV29-1 to TRBJ1-1; D unclear. This CDR3 is built from 12 residues. The germline CDR1 and CDR2 sequences are SQVTM and ANQGSEA. Trimming took off 5 bases at V and 4 bases at J, with 11 bases between the two ends. In DNA form, the CDR3 reads TGCAGCGTTTGGGGATTTGGCACTGAAGCTTTCTTT. This gives the protein CSVWGFGTEAFF.

This clone turned up a few times. This chain connects TRBV6-1 to TRBJ2-1; 7 nucleotides line up with TRBD2. Germline V gene lookup returns CDR1 MNHNS and CDR2 SASEGT. This CDR3 spans 15 amino acids. With V trimmed by 10 bases and J by 0 bases, 9 bases remained unmatched. The CDR3 loop is CATKLATSSYNEQFF. CDR3 nucleotides: TGTGCCACCAAACTAGCGACCAGCTCCTACAATGAGCAGTTCTTC.

This clone showed up just a few times. The chain uses TRBV2 and TRBJ1-2; a weak D match, TRBD1 (5 bases). Trimming took off 3 bases at V and 0 bases at J, with 8 bases between the two ends. Germline CDR1 reads SNHLY; CDR2 reads FYNNEI. CDR3 length: 14 amino acids. The CDR3, as DNA: TGTGCCAGCAGTGAGGGGCTAACTAACTATGGCTACACCTTC. Translating gives CASSEGLTNYGYTF.

The V and J genes are TRBV28 and TRBJ2-6; no clear D gene. Germline CDR1 is MDHEN and CDR2 is SYDVKM. CDR3 length equals 13 residues. V gave up 11 bases and J gave up 2 bases, with 10 bases separating them. The CDR3 coding sequence is TGTGCCGTAGTTGGGCCTGGGGCCAACGTCCTGACTTTC. It translates to CAVVGPGANVLTF. Based on the CDR3 plus reference TRBV28 and TRBJ2-6, the full variable domain is DVKVTQSSRYLVKRTGEKVFLECVQDMDHENMFWYRQDPGLGLRLIYFSYDVKMKEKGDIPEGYSVSREKKERFSLILESASTNQTSMYLCAVVGPGANVLTFGAGSRLTVL.